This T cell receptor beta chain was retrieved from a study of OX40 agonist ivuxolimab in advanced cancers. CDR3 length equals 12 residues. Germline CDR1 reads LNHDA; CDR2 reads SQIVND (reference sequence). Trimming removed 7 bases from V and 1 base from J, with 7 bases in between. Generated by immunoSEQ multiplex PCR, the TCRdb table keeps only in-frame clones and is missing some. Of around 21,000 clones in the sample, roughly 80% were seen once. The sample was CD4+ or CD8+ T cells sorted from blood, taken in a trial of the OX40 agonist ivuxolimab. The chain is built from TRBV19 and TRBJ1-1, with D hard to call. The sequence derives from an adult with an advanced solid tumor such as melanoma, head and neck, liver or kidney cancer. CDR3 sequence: CASTGTNTEAFF. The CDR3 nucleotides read TGTGCCAGTACCGGAACGAACACTGAAGCTTTCTTT.